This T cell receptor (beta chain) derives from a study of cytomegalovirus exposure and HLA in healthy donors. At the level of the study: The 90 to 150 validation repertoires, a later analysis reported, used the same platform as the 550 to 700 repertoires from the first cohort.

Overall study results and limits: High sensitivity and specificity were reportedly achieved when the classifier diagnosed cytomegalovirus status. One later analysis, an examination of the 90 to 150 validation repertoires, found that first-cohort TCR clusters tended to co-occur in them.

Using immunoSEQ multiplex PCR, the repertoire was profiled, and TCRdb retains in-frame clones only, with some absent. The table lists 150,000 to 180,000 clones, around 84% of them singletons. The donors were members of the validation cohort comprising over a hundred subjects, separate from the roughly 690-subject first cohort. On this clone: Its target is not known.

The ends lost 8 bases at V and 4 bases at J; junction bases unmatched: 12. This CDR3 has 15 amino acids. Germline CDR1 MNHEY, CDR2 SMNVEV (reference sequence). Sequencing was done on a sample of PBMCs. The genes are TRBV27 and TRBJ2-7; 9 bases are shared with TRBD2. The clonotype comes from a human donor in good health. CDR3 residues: CASRLAGNPGYEQYF. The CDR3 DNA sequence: TGTGCCAGCCGCCTAGCGGGAAACCCCGGTTACGAGCAGTACTTC.